This TCR beta chain was captured by sequencing in a study of blood T cell repertoires in COVID-19. Study members were between about 18 and 95 years old and lived in some 26 US regions. Participant-given clinical history determined each cohort assignment. Profiled with immunoSEQ multiplex PCR; TCRdb holds only in-frame clones, not every one. The table has some 380,000 clones, around 87% seen once. The CDR3 is 15 residues long. V lost 2 bases and J 3 bases, leaving 13 bases between the germline ends. Looked up from germline, CDR1 is MNHNY and CDR2 is SVGAGI (reference sequence). The source is a man aged 25 to 45 who had recovered from COVID-19. This rearrangement joins TRBV6-6 to TRBJ1-2; weak D call: TRBD1 (5 bases). What was sequenced was PBMCs or T cells enriched from blood (not recorded which). DNA for the CDR3: TGTGCCAGCAGTTACGAGCTCGGGGGGTACTATGGCTACACCTTC. Its protein product is CASSYELGGYYGYTF.